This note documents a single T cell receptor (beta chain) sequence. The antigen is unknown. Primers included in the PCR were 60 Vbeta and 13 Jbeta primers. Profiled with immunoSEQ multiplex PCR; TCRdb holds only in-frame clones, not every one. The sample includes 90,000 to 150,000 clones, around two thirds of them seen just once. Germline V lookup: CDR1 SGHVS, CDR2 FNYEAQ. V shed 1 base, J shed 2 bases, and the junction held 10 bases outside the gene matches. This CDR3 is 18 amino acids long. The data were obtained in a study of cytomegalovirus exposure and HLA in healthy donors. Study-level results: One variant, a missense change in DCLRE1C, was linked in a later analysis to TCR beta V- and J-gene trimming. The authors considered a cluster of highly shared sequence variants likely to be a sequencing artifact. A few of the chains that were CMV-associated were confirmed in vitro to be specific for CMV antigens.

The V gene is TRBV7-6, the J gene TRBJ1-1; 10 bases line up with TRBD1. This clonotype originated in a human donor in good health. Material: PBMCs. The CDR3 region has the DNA TGTGCCAGCAGCTTAGAGGATCGGGGACAGGGGCGAAACACTGAAGCTTTCTTT. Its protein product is CASSLEDRGQGRNTEAFF.